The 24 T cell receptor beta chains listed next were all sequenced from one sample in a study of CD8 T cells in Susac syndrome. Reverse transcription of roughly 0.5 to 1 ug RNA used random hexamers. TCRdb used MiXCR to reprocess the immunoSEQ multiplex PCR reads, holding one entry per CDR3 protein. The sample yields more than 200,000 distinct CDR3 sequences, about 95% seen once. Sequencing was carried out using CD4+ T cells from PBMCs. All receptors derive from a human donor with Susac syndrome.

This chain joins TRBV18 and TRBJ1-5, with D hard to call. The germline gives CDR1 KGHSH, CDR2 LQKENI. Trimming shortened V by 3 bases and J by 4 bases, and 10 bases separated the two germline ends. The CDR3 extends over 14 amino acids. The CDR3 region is CASSPGGGNQPQHF. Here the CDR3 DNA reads TGTGCCAGCTCACCTGGTGGAGGAAATCAGCCCCAGCATTTT.

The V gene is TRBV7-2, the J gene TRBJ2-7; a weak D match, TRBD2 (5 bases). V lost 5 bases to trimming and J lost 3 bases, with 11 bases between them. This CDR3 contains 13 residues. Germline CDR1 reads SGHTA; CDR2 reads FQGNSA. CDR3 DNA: TGTGCCAGCAGCGGGCGGGCAGTCTACGAGCAGTACTTC. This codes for CASSGRAVYEQYF.

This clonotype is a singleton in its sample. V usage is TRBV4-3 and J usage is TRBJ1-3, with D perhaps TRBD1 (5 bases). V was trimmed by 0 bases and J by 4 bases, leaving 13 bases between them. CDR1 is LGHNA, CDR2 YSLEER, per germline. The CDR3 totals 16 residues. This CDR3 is CASSQETGFEGNTIYF. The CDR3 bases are TGCGCCAGCAGCCAAGAAACAGGCTTTGAGGGAAACACCATATATTTT.

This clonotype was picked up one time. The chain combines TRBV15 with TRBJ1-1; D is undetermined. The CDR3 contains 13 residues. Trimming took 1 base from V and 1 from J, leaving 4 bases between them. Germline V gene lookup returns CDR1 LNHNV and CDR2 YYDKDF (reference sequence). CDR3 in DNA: TGTGCCACCAGCAGAGTGGCGAACACTGAAGCTTTCTTT. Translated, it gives CATSRVANTEAFF.

DNA of the CDR3: TGTGCCAGCGGGCGGGGACGTGCCGGGGAGCTGTTTTTT. It translates to CASGRGRAGELFF. V usage is TRBV11-2 and J usage is TRBJ2-2, with D possibly being TRBD2 (6 bases). Germline CDR1 is SGHAT and CDR2 is FQNNGV. The V gene lost 8 bases and the J gene lost 6 bases, with 13 bases spanning the gap. The CDR3 is 13 residues long.

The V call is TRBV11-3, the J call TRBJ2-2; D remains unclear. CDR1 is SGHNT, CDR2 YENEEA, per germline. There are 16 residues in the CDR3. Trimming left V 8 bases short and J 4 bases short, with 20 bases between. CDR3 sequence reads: CASSSSLGYGTGELFF. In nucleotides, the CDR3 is TGTGCCAGCTCCTCGAGTTTGGGGTATGGCACCGGGGAGCTGTTTTTT. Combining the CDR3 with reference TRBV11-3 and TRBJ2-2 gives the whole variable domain EAGVVQSPRYKIIEKKQPVAFWCNPISGHNTLYWYLQNLGQGPELLIRYENEEAVDDSQLPKDRFSAERLKGVDSTLKIQPAELGDSAVYLCASSSSLGYGTGELFFGEGSRLTVL.

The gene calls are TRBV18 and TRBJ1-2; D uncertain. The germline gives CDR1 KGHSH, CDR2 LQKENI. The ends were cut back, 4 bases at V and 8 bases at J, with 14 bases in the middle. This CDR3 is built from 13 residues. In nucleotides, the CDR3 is TGTGCCAGCTCACAACTGAAGAGCCGGGGCTACACCTTC. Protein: CASSQLKSRGYTF.

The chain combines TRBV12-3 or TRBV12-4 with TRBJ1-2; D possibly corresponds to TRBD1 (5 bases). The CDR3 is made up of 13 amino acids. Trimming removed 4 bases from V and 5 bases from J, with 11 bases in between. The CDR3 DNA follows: TGTGCCAGCAGTTATGGGGGAGGGTATGGCTACACCTTC. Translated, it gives CASSYGGGYGYTF.

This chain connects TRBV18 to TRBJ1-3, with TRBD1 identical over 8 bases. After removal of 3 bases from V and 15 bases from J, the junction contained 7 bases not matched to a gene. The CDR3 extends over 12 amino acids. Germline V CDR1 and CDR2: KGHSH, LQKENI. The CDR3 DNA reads TGTGCCAGCTCACCTGGGACAGGACACAAATATTTT. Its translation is CASSPGTGHKYF.

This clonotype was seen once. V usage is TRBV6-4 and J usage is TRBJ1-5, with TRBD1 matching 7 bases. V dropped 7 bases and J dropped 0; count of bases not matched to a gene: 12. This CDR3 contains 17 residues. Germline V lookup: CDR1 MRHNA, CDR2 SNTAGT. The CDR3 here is CASNSTGHPYSNQPQHF. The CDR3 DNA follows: TGTGCCAGCAACTCGACAGGGCACCCGTATAGCAATCAGCCCCAGCATTTT.

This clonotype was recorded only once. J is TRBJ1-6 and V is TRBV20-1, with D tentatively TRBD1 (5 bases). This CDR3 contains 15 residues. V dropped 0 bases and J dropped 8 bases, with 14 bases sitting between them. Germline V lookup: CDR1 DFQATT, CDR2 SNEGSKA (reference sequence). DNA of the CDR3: TGCAGTGCTAGAGAAATGAGGGGTGAGGATTCACCCCTCCACTTT. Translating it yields CSAREMRGEDSPLHF.

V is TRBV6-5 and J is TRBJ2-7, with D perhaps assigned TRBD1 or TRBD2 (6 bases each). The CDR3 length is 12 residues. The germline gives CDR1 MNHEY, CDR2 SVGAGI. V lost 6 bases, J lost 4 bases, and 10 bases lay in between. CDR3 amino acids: CASSRGGYEQYF. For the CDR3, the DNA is TGTGCCAGCAGCAGGGGAGGATACGAGCAGTACTTC.

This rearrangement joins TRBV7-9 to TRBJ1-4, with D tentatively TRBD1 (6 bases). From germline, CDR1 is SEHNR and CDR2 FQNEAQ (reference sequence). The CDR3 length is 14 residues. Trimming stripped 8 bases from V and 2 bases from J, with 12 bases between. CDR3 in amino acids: CASGPGATNEKLFF. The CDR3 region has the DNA TGTGCCAGCGGGCCAGGGGCGACTAATGAAAAACTGTTTTTT.

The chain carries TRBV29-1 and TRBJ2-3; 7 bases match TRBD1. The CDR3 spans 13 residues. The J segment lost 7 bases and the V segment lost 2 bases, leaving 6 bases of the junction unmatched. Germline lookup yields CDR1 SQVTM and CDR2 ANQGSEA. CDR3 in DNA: TGCAGCGTTGAACCCACAGGGGCGAATACGCAGTATTTT. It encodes CSVEPTGANTQYF.

CDR3 amino acids: CSARSGGGTGELFF. DNA of the CDR3: TGCAGTGCTAGGTCCGGAGGGGGCACCGGGGAGCTGTTTTTT. The V and J genes are TRBV20-1 and TRBJ2-2; D may correspond to TRBD1 or TRBD2 (6 bases each). The germline V and J ends were trimmed by 3 bases and 4 bases, with 12 bases remaining between them. Germline V gives CDR1 DFQATT, CDR2 SNEGSKA (reference sequence). CDR3 size: 14 residues.

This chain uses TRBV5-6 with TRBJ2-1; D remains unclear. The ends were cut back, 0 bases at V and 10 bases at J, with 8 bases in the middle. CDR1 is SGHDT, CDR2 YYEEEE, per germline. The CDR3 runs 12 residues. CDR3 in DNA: TGTGCCAGCAGCTTGGCGACCGGCGAGCAGTTCTTC. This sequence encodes CASSLATGEQFF.

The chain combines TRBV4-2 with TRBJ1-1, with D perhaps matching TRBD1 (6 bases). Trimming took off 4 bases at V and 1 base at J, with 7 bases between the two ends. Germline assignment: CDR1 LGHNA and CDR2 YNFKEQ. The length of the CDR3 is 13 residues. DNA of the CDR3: TGTGCCAGCAGCCGGGGGCAGAACACTGAAGCTTTCTTT. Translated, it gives CASSRGQNTEAFF.

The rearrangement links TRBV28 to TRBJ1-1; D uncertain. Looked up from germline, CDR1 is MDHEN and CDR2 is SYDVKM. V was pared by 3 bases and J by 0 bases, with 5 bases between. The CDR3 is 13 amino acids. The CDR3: CASSFPLNTEAFF. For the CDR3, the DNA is TGTGCCAGCAGTTTCCCCTTGAACACTGAAGCTTTCTTT.

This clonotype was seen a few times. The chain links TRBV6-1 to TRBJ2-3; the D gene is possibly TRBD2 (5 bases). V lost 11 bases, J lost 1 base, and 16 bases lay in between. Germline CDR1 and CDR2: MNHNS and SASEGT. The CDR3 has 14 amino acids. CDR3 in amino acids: CAGKEAEGTDTQYF. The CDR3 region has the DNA TGTGCCGGGAAGGAGGCAGAGGGCACAGATACGCAGTATTTT.

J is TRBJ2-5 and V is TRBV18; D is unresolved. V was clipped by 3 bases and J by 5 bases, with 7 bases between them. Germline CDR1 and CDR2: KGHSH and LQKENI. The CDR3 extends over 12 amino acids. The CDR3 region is CASSPFGETQYF. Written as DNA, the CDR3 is TGTGCCAGCTCACCGTTCGGGGAGACCCAGTACTTC.

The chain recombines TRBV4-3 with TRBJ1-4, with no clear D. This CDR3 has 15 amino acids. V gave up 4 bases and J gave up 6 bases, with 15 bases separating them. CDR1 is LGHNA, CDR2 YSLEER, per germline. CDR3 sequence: CASSPGGRWDEKLFF. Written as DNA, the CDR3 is TGCGCCAGCAGCCCAGGCGGCAGGTGGGATGAAAAACTGTTTTTT.

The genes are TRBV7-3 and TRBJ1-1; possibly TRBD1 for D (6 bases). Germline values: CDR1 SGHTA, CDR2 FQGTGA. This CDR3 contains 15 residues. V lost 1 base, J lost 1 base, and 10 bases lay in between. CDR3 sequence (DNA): TGTGCCAGCAGCTTAATGGGGGGGCCGAACACTGAAGCTTTCTTT. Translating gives CASSLMGGPNTEAFF.

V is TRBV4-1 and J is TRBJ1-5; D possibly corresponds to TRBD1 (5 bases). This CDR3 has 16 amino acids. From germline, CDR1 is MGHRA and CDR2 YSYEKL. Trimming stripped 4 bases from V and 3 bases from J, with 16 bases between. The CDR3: CASSLTPGTDNQPQHF. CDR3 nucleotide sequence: TGCGCCAGCAGCCTTACCCCCGGGACGGACAATCAGCCCCAGCATTTT.

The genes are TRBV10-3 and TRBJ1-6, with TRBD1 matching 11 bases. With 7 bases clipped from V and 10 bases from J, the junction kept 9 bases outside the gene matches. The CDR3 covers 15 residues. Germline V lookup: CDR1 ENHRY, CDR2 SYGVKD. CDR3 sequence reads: CAITPGQGAWSPLHF. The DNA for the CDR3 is TGTGCCATCACCCCCGGACAGGGGGCTTGGTCACCCCTCCACTTT.